These T cell receptor beta chains were read from a single sample in a study of T cells in Graves' hyperthyroidism and ophthalmopathy. MiXCR, applied by TCRdb to the multiplex PCR reads, yields one record per CDR3 protein. The profile shows a few hundred thousand distinct CDR3 sequences, about 15% of them singletons. Sequencing was performed on blood. The receptors shown here come from a woman aged 25 to 39 with Graves' hyperthyroidism. CDR3s include the opening cysteine and the closing phenylalanine or tryptophan. Each record gives: clone size, CDR3 length, V gene, D gene, J gene, CDR3 protein, CDR3 DNA. D genes are given only for firm matches. Only part of the rows carry a size: once, few, many, or a class if the clone is expanded.

clone_size: .
cdr3_length: 16
v_call: TRBV24-1
d_call: TRBD1
j_call: TRBJ1-5
cdr3_aa: CATSDSRDSLNQPQHF
cdr3_nt: TGTGCCACCAGTGATTCGAGGGACAGCCTCAATCAGCCCCAGCATTTT

clone_size: .
cdr3_length: 11
v_call: TRBV6-1
d_call: TRBD1
j_call: TRBJ2-7
cdr3_aa: CASTGGYEQYF
cdr3_nt: TGTGCCAGTACAGGGGGCTACGAGCAGTACTTC

clone_size: .
cdr3_length: 13
v_call: TRBV5-1
d_call: .
j_call: TRBJ2-7
cdr3_aa: CASSLAHSYEQYF
cdr3_nt: TGCGCCAGCAGCTTGGCCCACTCCTACGAGCAGTACTTC

clone_size: few
cdr3_length: 14
v_call: TRBV29-1
d_call: .
j_call: TRBJ2-2
cdr3_aa: CSVEGGANTGELFF
cdr3_nt: TGCAGCGTTGAAGGGGGCGCGAACACCGGGGAGCTGTTTTTT

clone_size: .
cdr3_length: 13
v_call: TRBV20-1
d_call: .
j_call: TRBJ1-2
cdr3_aa: CSARDRGNYGYTF
cdr3_nt: TGCAGTGCTAGAGATCGCGGAAACTATGGCTACACCTTC

clone_size: few
cdr3_length: 13
v_call: TRBV9
d_call: TRBD1
j_call: TRBJ1-2
cdr3_aa: CASSASGGYGYTF
cdr3_nt: TGTGCCAGCAGCGCCTCAGGGGGCTATGGCTACACCTTC

clone_size: many
cdr3_length: 15
v_call: TRBV28
d_call: TRBD1
j_call: TRBJ1-3
cdr3_aa: CASSSDRENRNTIYF
cdr3_nt: TGTGCCAGCAGTTCGGACAGGGAGAATAGAAACACCATATATTTT

clone_size: few
cdr3_length: 16
v_call: TRBV7-8
d_call: .
j_call: TRBJ2-4
cdr3_aa: CASSLVLEFGKNIQYF
cdr3_nt: TGTGCCAGCAGCTTAGTCCTAGAATTCGGCAAAAACATTCAGTACTTC

clone_size: .
cdr3_length: 13
v_call: TRBV5-6
d_call: .
j_call: TRBJ2-7
cdr3_aa: CASSLTKTYEQYF
cdr3_nt: TGTGCCAGCAGCCTTACTAAGACCTACGAGCAGTACTTC

clone_size: many
cdr3_length: 15
v_call: TRBV3-1
d_call: TRBD2
j_call: TRBJ2-5
cdr3_aa: CASAGTSGSLETQYF
cdr3_nt: TGTGCCAGCGCCGGGACTAGCGGGAGTCTAGAGACCCAGTACTTC

clone_size: few
cdr3_length: 15
v_call: TRBV27
d_call: .
j_call: TRBJ2-3
cdr3_aa: CASSLYSFSTDTQYF
cdr3_nt: TGTGCCAGCAGTTTATATTCGTTTAGCACAGATACGCAGTATTTT

clone_size: many
cdr3_length: 15
v_call: TRBV11-1
d_call: .
j_call: TRBJ2-2
cdr3_aa: CASSLAGANTGELFF
cdr3_nt: TGTGCCAGCAGCTTAGCGGGAGCTAACACCGGGGAGCTGTTTTTT

clone_size: few
cdr3_length: 13
v_call: TRBV4-1
d_call: TRBD1
j_call: TRBJ2-2
cdr3_aa: CASSQTRTGGLFF
cdr3_nt: TGCGCCAGCAGCCAGACTCGGACAGGGGGCCTGTTTTTT

clone_size: few
cdr3_length: 12
v_call: TRBV7-7
d_call: .
j_call: TRBJ2-2
cdr3_aa: CASRRLDGELFF
cdr3_nt: TGTGCTAGCAGGCGACTAGACGGGGAGCTGTTTTTT

clone_size: many
cdr3_length: 15
v_call: TRBV5-1
d_call: TRBD2
j_call: TRBJ2-7
cdr3_aa: CASSRGGRAEDEQYF
cdr3_nt: TGCGCCAGCAGTCGTGGCGGGAGGGCCGAGGACGAGCAGTACTTC

clone_size: many
cdr3_length: 14
v_call: TRBV7-2
d_call: .
j_call: TRBJ1-4
cdr3_aa: CASSLGWVNEKLFF
cdr3_nt: TGTGCCAGCAGCTTAGGCTGGGTGAATGAAAAACTGTTTTTT

clone_size: few
cdr3_length: 13
v_call: TRBV7-2
d_call: .
j_call: TRBJ2-7
cdr3_aa: CASSLTFGDEQYF
cdr3_nt: TGTGCCAGCAGCTTAACCTTCGGGGACGAGCAGTACTTC

clone_size: many
cdr3_length: 15
v_call: TRBV20-1
d_call: .
j_call: TRBJ2-1
cdr3_aa: CSARDGGSQGDEQFF
cdr3_nt: TGCAGTGCTAGAGATGGTGGCAGTCAAGGGGATGAGCAGTTCTTC

clone_size: .
cdr3_length: 14
v_call: TRBV15
d_call: .
j_call: TRBJ1-1
cdr3_aa: CATSWGTVNTEAFF
cdr3_nt: TGTGCCACCAGCTGGGGGACTGTGAACACTGAAGCTTTCTTT

clone_size: .
cdr3_length: 14
v_call: TRBV5-1
d_call: .
j_call: TRBJ2-5
cdr3_aa: CASSLGLGMETQYF
cdr3_nt: TGCGCCAGCAGCTTGGGGCTTGGGATGGAGACCCAGTACTTC

clone_size: few
cdr3_length: 15
v_call: TRBV27
d_call: .
j_call: TRBJ1-5
cdr3_aa: CASSWAHDSSRPQHF
cdr3_nt: TGTGCCAGCAGTTGGGCCCACGACTCTAGCCGGCCCCAGCATTTT

clone_size: few
cdr3_length: 16
v_call: TRBV28
d_call: .
j_call: TRBJ1-2
cdr3_aa: CASITLRLGGSSGYTF
cdr3_nt: TGTGCCAGCATCACTTTGAGGCTTGGGGGGAGCTCAGGCTACACCTTC

clone_size: many
cdr3_length: 14
v_call: TRBV7-2
d_call: .
j_call: TRBJ1-5
cdr3_aa: CASSLAGGSQPQHF
cdr3_nt: TGTGCCAGCAGCTTAGCGGGGGGGAGTCAGCCCCAGCATTTT

clone_size: many
cdr3_length: 16
v_call: TRBV7-2
d_call: TRBD1
j_call: TRBJ1-1
cdr3_aa: CASSLVFRTGNTEAFF
cdr3_nt: TGTGCCAGCAGCTTAGTTTTTAGGACAGGGAACACTGAAGCTTTCTTT

clone_size: .
cdr3_length: 14
v_call: TRBV3-1
d_call: .
j_call: TRBJ2-7
cdr3_aa: CASSQVAQSYEQYF
cdr3_nt: TGTGCCAGCAGCCAAGTGGCGCAGAGCTACGAGCAGTACTTC

clone_size: .
cdr3_length: 14
v_call: TRBV29-1
d_call: .
j_call: TRBJ1-1
cdr3_aa: CSVEGGRGATEAFF
cdr3_nt: TGCAGCGTTGAAGGCGGGCGGGGAGCCACTGAAGCTTTCTTT

clone_size: .
cdr3_length: 15
v_call: TRBV27
d_call: TRBD2
j_call: TRBJ2-7
cdr3_aa: CASSLALAGANEQYF
cdr3_nt: TGTGCCAGCAGTTTAGCACTAGCGGGAGCAAACGAGCAGTACTTC

clone_size: few
cdr3_length: 16
v_call: TRBV20-1
d_call: TRBD2
j_call: TRBJ2-5
cdr3_aa: CSATGTSGRAGETQYF
cdr3_nt: TGCAGTGCTACCGGGACTAGCGGGAGGGCCGGTGAGACCCAGTACTTC

clone_size: .
cdr3_length: 18
v_call: TRBV24-1
d_call: .
j_call: TRBJ2-1
cdr3_aa: CATSGTAGGFRSYNEQFF
cdr3_nt: TGTGCCACCAGTGGTACAGCTGGAGGTTTTAGGTCCTACAATGAGCAGTTCTTC

clone_size: few
cdr3_length: 13
v_call: TRBV20-1
d_call: TRBD1
j_call: TRBJ1-1
cdr3_aa: CSARRTGNTETFF
cdr3_nt: TGCAGTGCTAGACGGACAGGCAACACTGAAACTTTCTTT

clone_size: few
cdr3_length: 14
v_call: TRBV12-3/TRBV12-4
d_call: .
j_call: TRBJ2-1
cdr3_aa: CASTPNENYNEQFF
cdr3_nt: TGTGCCAGCACTCCCAACGAAAACTACAATGAGCAGTTCTTC

clone_size: .
cdr3_length: 15
v_call: TRBV5-1
d_call: .
j_call: TRBJ1-1
cdr3_aa: CAGSLAEWGNTEAFF
cdr3_nt: TGCGCCGGCAGCTTGGCCGAATGGGGGAACACTGAAGCTTTCTTT

clone_size: many
cdr3_length: 14
v_call: TRBV30
d_call: .
j_call: TRBJ1-5
cdr3_aa: CAWSALNGIQPQHF
cdr3_nt: TGTGCCTGGAGTGCGCTGAATGGGATCCAGCCCCAGCATTTT

clone_size: many
cdr3_length: 16
v_call: TRBV3-1
d_call: TRBD2
j_call: TRBJ2-3
cdr3_aa: CASSPWTSGYTDTQYF
cdr3_nt: TGTGCCAGCAGCCCCTGGACTAGCGGGTACACAGATACGCAGTATTTT

clone_size: .
cdr3_length: 14
v_call: TRBV6-1
d_call: TRBD1
j_call: TRBJ1-4
cdr3_aa: CASSDGGGSGKLFF
cdr3_nt: TGTGCCAGCAGTGACGGAGGGGGCAGCGGAAAACTGTTTTTT

clone_size: many
cdr3_length: 15
v_call: TRBV5-1
d_call: TRBD1
j_call: TRBJ2-5
cdr3_aa: CASSLQGAVQETQYF
cdr3_nt: TGCGCCAGCAGCTTGCAGGGGGCCGTCCAAGAGACCCAGTACTTC

clone_size: many
cdr3_length: 12
v_call: TRBV4-1
d_call: .
j_call: TRBJ1-1
cdr3_aa: CASSQGELEAFF
cdr3_nt: TGCGCCAGCAGCCAAGGGGAGCTAGAAGCTTTCTTT

clone_size: many
cdr3_length: 14
v_call: TRBV27
d_call: .
j_call: TRBJ2-1
cdr3_aa: CASSFGSRANEQFF
cdr3_nt: TGTGCCAGCAGTTTTGGGTCTCGGGCTAATGAGCAGTTCTTC

clone_size: .
cdr3_length: 16
v_call: TRBV11-2
d_call: .
j_call: TRBJ2-7
cdr3_aa: CASSKEVRLVKREQYF
cdr3_nt: TGTGCCAGCAGTAAGGAGGTCCGACTAGTTAAACGCGAGCAGTACTTC

clone_size: many
cdr3_length: 15
v_call: TRBV2
d_call: .
j_call: TRBJ1-2
cdr3_aa: CASSEEREGTYGYTF
cdr3_nt: TGTGCCAGCAGTGAGGAACGGGAGGGAACCTATGGCTACACCTTC

clone_size: many
cdr3_length: 15
v_call: TRBV11-2
d_call: .
j_call: TRBJ1-1
cdr3_aa: CASSANRPPNTEAFF
cdr3_nt: TGTGCCAGCAGCGCAAACAGACCGCCGAACACTGAAGCTTTCTTT

clone_size: .
cdr3_length: 14
v_call: TRBV20-1
d_call: TRBD2
j_call: TRBJ2-7
cdr3_aa: CSAREASGAYEQYF
cdr3_nt: TGCAGTGCTAGAGAGGCGAGCGGGGCCTACGAGCAGTACTTC

clone_size: .
cdr3_length: 13
v_call: TRBV5-1
d_call: .
j_call: TRBJ1-2
cdr3_aa: CASSPGPREGYTF
cdr3_nt: TGCGCCAGCAGCCCGGGACCCCGGGAGGGCTACACCTTC

clone_size: many
cdr3_length: 11
v_call: TRBV20-1
d_call: .
j_call: TRBJ2-5
cdr3_aa: CSDGSGETQYF
cdr3_nt: TGCAGTGACGGGAGTGGGGAGACCCAGTACTTC

clone_size: many
cdr3_length: 14
v_call: TRBV28
d_call: .
j_call: TRBJ1-1
cdr3_aa: CASSFVQLNTEAFF
cdr3_nt: TGTGCCAGCAGTTTCGTTCAGTTGAACACTGAAGCTTTCTTT

clone_size: .
cdr3_length: 14
v_call: TRBV25-1
d_call: .
j_call: TRBJ1-2
cdr3_aa: CASSEVGRGYGYTF
cdr3_nt: TGTGCCAGCAGTGAAGTGGGTCGGGGCTATGGCTACACCTTC

clone_size: many
cdr3_length: 15
v_call: TRBV12-3/TRBV12-4
d_call: TRBD2
j_call: TRBJ2-7
cdr3_aa: CASSFGLAGAYEQYF
cdr3_nt: TGTGCCAGCAGTTTTGGGCTAGCGGGAGCTTACGAGCAGTACTTC

clone_size: .
cdr3_length: 14
v_call: TRBV15
d_call: TRBD1
j_call: TRBJ1-4
cdr3_aa: CATSRDRGGEKLFF
cdr3_nt: TGTGCCACCAGCCGGGACAGGGGGGGAGAAAAACTGTTTTTT

clone_size: .
cdr3_length: 15
v_call: TRBV19
d_call: .
j_call: TRBJ2-2
cdr3_aa: CASGPAPANTGELFF
cdr3_nt: TGTGCCAGTGGCCCGGCCCCAGCGAACACCGGGGAGCTGTTTTTT

clone_size: many
cdr3_length: 16
v_call: TRBV3-1
d_call: .
j_call: TRBJ2-1
cdr3_aa: CASSQASGLLGNEQFF
cdr3_nt: TGTGCCAGCAGCCAAGCGAGCGGCCTACTAGGCAATGAGCAGTTCTTC

clone_size: .
cdr3_length: 13
v_call: TRBV3-1
d_call: TRBD1
j_call: TRBJ1-1
cdr3_aa: CASSQPGGGEAFF
cdr3_nt: TGTGCCAGCAGCCAACCAGGGGGCGGTGAAGCTTTCTTT

clone_size: few
cdr3_length: 15
v_call: TRBV12-3/TRBV12-4
d_call: .
j_call: TRBJ2-1
cdr3_aa: CASRRPGPSYNEQFF
cdr3_nt: TGTGCCAGCAGGCGCCCGGGACCCTCCTACAATGAGCAGTTCTTC

clone_size: many
cdr3_length: 13
v_call: TRBV3-1
d_call: .
j_call: TRBJ1-5
cdr3_aa: CASSATFNQPQHF
cdr3_nt: TGTGCCAGCAGCGCCACGTTCAATCAGCCCCAGCATTTT

clone_size: many
cdr3_length: 13
v_call: TRBV2
d_call: TRBD1
j_call: TRBJ1-6
cdr3_aa: CASSGQGVSPLHF
cdr3_nt: TGTGCCAGCAGTGGACAGGGGGTCTCACCCCTCCACTTT

clone_size: few
cdr3_length: 15
v_call: TRBV7-9
d_call: TRBD2
j_call: TRBJ2-3
cdr3_aa: CASTFSGSSIDTQYF
cdr3_nt: TGTGCCAGCACCTTTAGCGGGAGCTCTATAGATACGCAGTATTTT

clone_size: .
cdr3_length: 16
v_call: TRBV20-1
d_call: TRBD2
j_call: TRBJ2-3
cdr3_aa: CSAWVGTSGSRDTQYF
cdr3_nt: TGCAGTGCTTGGGTGGGGACTAGCGGGAGTCGTGATACGCAGTATTTT

clone_size: few
cdr3_length: 14
v_call: TRBV10-3
d_call: .
j_call: TRBJ2-7
cdr3_aa: CAISVRAGEDEQYF
cdr3_nt: TGTGCCATCAGTGTAAGGGCAGGGGAAGACGAGCAGTACTTC